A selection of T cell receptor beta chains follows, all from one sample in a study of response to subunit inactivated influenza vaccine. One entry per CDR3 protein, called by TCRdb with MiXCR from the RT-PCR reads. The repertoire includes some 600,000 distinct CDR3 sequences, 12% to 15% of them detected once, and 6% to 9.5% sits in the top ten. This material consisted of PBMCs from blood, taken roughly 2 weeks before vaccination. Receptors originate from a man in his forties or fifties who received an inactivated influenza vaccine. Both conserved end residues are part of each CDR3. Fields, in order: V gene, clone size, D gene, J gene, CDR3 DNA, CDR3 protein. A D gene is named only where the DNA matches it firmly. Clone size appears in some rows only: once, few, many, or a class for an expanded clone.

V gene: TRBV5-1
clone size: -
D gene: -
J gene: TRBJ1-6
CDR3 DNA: TGCGCCAGCAGTTTCGCCGAGGGGGCCTATAATTCACCCCTCCACTTT
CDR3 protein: CASSFAEGAYNSPLHF

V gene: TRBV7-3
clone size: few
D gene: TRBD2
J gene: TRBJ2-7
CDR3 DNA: TGTGCCAGCAGCCCGACTAGCGGGAGTGCCTACGAGCAGTACTTC
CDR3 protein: CASSPTSGSAYEQYF

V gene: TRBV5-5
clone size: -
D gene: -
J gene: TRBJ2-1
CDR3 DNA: TGTGCCAGCAGCCTTATCCTTAGAGAAGGCCCGTTCTTC
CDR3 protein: CASSLILREGPFF

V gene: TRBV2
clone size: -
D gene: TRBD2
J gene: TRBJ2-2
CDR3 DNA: TGTGCCAGCACTGGACTAGCGGGAGGTGGTGGGGAGCTGTTTTTT
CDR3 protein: CASTGLAGGGGELFF

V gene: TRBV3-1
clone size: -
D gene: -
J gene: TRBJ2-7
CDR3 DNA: TGTGCCAGCAGCCCCCCTGGAGCGGTCTACGAGCAGTACTTC
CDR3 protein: CASSPPGAVYEQYF

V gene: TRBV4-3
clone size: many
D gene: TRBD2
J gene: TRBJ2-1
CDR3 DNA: TGCGCCAGCAGCCAAGAAGGACTAGCGGGAGCTAGGCAGTTCTTC
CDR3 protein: CASSQEGLAGARQFF

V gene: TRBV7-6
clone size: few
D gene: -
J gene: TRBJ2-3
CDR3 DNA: TGTGCCAGCAGCTCTTCCCCGGCCCCTTCGGCAGATACGCAGTATTTT
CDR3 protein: CASSSSPAPSADTQYF

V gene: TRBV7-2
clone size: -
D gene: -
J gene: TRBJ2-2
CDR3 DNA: TGTGCCAGCAGCTTAGACCAACTAATTTACACCGGGGAGCTGTTTTTT
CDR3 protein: CASSLDQLIYTGELFF

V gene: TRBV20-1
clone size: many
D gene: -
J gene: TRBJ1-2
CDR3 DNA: TGCAGTGCTCACTATGGCTACACCTTC
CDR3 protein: CSAHYGYTF

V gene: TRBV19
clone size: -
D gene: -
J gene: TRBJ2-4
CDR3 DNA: TGTGCCAGTAGTCTCCCGGCAGGAGAAGACATTCAGTACTTC
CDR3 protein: CASSLPAGEDIQYF

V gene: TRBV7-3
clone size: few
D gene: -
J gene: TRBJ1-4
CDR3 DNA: TGTGCCAGCAGCGCACCCAGGCTCGGTTTTAATGAAAAACTGTTTTTT
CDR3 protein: CASSAPRLGFNEKLFF

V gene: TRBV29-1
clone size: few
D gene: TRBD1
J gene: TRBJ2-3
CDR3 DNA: TGCAGCGTCCCTACTTATACAGGACAGGGGCCCACAGATACGCAGTATTTT
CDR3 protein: CSVPTYTGQGPTDTQYF

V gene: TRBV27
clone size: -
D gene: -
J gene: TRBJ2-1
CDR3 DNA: TGTGCCAGCAGTTTGTTTCCTTATCTAGCATCCTACAATGAGCAGTTCTTC
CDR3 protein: CASSLFPYLASYNEQFF

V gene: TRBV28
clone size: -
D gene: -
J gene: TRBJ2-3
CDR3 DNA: TGTGCCAGCAGAACAGGGATGTTTAGCACAGATACGCAGTATTTT
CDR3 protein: CASRTGMFSTDTQYF

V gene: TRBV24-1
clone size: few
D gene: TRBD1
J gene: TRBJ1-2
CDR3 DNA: TGTGCCACCAGTCTGGGACAGGGAGGCTATGGCTACACCTTC
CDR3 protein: CATSLGQGGYGYTF

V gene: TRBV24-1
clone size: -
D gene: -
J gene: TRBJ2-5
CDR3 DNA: TGTGCCACCAGTGATTTGTTCGACGGGACCCAGTACTTC
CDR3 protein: CATSDLFDGTQYF

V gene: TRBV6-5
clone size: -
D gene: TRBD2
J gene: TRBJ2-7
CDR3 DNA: TGTGCCAGCAGTTCTCCTCGGACTAGCGGGGCCTACGAGCAGTACTTC
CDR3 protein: CASSSPRTSGAYEQYF

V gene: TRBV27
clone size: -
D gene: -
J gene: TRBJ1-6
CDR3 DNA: TGTGCCAGCAGTAACCCTAATTCACCCCTCCACTTT
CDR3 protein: CASSNPNSPLHF

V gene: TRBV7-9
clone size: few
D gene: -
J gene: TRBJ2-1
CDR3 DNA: TGTGCCAGCAGCTTAATGGCGGGGAAAAATGAGCAGTTCTTC
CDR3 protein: CASSLMAGKNEQFF

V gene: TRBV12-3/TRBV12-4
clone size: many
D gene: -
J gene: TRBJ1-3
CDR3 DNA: TGTGCCAGCAGGTCCAAAAACAGGGCATCTGGAAACACCATATATTTT
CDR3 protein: CASRSKNRASGNTIYF

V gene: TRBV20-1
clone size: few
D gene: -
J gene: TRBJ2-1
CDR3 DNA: TGCAGTGCTAGAGATAGTGCTAGCGCCAGGAATGAGCAGTTCTTC
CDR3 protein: CSARDSASARNEQFF

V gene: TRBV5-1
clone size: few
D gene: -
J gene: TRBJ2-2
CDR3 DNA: TGCGCCAGCAGCTTGTGGGAACCCACCGGGGAGCTGTTTTTT
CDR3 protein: CASSLWEPTGELFF

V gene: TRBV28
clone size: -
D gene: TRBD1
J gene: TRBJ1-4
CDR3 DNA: TGTGCCAGCAGTTGGACAGGGCTGGTTGAAAAACTGTTTTTT
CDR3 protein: CASSWTGLVEKLFF

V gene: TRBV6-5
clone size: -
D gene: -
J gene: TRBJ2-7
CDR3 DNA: TGTGCCAGCATGTTGGGGGGGGGCAGCTACGAGCAGTACTTC
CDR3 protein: CASMLGGGSYEQYF

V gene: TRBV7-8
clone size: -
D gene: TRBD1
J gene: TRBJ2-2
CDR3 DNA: TGTGCCAGCAGCTTAGCTGGGCAGGGGGATGCCGGGGAGCTGTTTTTT
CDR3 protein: CASSLAGQGDAGELFF

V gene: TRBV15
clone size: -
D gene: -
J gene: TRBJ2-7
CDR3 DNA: TGTGCCACCAGCAGACAGGGGACCCTTTCCGAGCAGTACTTC
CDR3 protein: CATSRQGTLSEQYF

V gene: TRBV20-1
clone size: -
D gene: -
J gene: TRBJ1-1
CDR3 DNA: TGCAATGCTAGAGCCCCCGGCGGCCTAAGATGGCAGAACACTGAAGCTTTCTTT
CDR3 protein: CNARAPGGLRWQNTEAFF

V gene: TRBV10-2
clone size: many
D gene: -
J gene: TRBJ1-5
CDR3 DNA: TGCGCCAGCAGTGAGACAGGTAATCAGCCCCAGCATTTT
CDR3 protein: CASSETGNQPQHF

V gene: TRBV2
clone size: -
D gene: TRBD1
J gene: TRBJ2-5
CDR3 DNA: TGTGCCAGCACCCAGGACAGGGGTATGGAGACCCAGTACTTC
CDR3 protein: CASTQDRGMETQYF

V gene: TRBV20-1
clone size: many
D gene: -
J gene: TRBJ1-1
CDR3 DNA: TGCAGTGCTAGAGATTTACGTCGGGCGGACACTGAAGCTTTCTTT
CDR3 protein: CSARDLRRADTEAFF

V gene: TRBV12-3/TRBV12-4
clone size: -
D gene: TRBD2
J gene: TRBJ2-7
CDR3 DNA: TGTGCCAGCAGTTTAGTGCGGGGGGCCTCCTACGAGCAGTACTTC
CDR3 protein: CASSLVRGASYEQYF

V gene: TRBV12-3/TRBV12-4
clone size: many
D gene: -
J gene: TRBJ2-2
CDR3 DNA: TGTGCCAGCAGTTTGTGGGGGAACACCGGGGAGCTGTTTTTT
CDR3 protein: CASSLWGNTGELFF

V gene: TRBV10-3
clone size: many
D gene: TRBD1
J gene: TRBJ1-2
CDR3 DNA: TGTGCCATCAGTGAAACCGGGACAGGGATCGGCTACACCTTC
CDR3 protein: CAISETGTGIGYTF

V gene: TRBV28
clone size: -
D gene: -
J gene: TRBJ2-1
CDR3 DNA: TGTGCCAGCAGTTTAATAGGAGGGACAGTAGCGGGTGAGCAGTTCTTC
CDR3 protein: CASSLIGGTVAGEQFF

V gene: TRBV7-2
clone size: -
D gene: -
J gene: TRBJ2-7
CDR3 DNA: TGTGCCAGCAGCCCCATGTGGCAGGCCCACGAGCAGTACTTC
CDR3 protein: CASSPMWQAHEQYF

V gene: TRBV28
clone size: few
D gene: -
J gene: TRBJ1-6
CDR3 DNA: TGTGCCAGCGGTATTTCTCCGGCCGCGGGAGGATCACCCCTCCACTTT
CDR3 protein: CASGISPAAGGSPLHF